This TCR beta chain was identified in a study of Graves' ophthalmopathy and Graves' hyperthyroidism. Amplified material comprised TCR beta CDR3 regions derived from RNA transcripts. Second-round multiplex PCR came after first-round RT-PCR with HTBI primers. MiXCR was run by TCRdb on the multiplex PCR reads, yielding one entry per CDR3 protein. The sample lists about 220,000 distinct CDR3 sequences; 20% to 25% were seen once. This clonotype was picked up many times. CDR3 length: 15 amino acids. V lost 5 bases and J 4 bases, leaving 17 bases between the germline ends. The V gene's germline CDR1 is LNHNV and CDR2 YYDKDF (reference sequence).

This receptor was taken from a woman aged 45-60 years with Graves' ophthalmopathy. This rearrangement joins TRBV15 to TRBJ2-5; D is perhaps TRBD2 (6 bases). The sequencing sample was made of peripheral blood. CDR3: CATSGGGLERETQYF. The CDR3 DNA reads TGTGCCACCAGCGGGGGAGGTTTAGAGCGAGAGACCCAGTACTTC.